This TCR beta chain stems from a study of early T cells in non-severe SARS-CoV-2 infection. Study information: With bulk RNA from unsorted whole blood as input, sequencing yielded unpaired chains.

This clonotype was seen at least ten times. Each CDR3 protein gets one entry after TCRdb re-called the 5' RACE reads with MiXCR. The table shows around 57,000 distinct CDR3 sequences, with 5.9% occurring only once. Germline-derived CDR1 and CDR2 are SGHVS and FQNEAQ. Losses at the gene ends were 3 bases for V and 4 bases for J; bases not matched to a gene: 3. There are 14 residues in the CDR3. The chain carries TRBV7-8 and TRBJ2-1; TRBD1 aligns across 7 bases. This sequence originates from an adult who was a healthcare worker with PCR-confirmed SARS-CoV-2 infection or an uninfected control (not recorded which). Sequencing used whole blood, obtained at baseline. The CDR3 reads CASSLTGTYNEQFF. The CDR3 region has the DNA TGTGCCAGCAGCTTGACAGGGACGTACAATGAGCAGTTCTTC.